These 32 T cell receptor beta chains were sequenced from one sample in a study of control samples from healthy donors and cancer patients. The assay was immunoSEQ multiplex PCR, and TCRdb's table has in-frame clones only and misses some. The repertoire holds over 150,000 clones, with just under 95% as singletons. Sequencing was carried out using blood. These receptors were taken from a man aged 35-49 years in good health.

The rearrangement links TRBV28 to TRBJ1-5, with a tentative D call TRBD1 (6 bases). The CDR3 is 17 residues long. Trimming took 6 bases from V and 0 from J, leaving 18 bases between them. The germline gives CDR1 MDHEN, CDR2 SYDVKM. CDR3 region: CASREAQGSHSNQPQHF. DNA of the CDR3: TGTGCCAGCAGAGAGGCCCAGGGGTCCCATAGCAATCAGCCCCAGCATTTT. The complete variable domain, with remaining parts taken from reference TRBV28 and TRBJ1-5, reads DVKVTQSSRYLVKRTGEKVFLECVQDMDHENMFWYRQDPGLGLRLIYFSYDVKMKEKGDIPEGYSVSREKKERFSLILESASTNQTSMYLCASREAQGSHSNQPQHFGDGTRLSIL.

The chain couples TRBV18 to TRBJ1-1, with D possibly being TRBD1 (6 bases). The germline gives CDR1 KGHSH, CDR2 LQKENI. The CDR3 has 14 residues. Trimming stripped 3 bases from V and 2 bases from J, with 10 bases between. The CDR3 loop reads CASSPGGSNTEAFF. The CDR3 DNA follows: TGTGCCAGCTCACCCGGGGGCTCTAACACTGAAGCTTTCTTT.

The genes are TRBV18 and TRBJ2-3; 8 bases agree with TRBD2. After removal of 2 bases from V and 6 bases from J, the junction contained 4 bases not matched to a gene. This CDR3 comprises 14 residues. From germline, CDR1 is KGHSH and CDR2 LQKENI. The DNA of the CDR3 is TGTGCCAGCTCACCAGGTACTAGCGGTGATACGCAGTATTTT. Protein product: CASSPGTSGDTQYF.

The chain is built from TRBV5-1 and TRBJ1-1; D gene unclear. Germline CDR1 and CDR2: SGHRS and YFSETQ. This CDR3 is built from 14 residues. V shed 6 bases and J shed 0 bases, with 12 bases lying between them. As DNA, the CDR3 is TGCGCCAGCACCCTCACGGACTTGAACACTGAAGCTTTCTTT. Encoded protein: CASTLTDLNTEAFF.

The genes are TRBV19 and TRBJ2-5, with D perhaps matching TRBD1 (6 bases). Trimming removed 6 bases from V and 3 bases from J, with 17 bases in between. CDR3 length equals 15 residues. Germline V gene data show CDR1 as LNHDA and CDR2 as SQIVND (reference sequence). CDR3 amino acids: CASSAPGQNKETQYF. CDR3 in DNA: TGTGCCAGTAGCGCGCCGGGACAAAACAAAGAGACCCAGTACTTC.

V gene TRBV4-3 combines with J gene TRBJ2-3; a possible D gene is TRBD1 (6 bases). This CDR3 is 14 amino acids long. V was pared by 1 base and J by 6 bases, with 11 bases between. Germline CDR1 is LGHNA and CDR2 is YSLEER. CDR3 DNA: TGCGCCAGCAGCCAAGCCCAGGGGCGGGATACGCAGTATTTT. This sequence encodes CASSQAQGRDTQYF.

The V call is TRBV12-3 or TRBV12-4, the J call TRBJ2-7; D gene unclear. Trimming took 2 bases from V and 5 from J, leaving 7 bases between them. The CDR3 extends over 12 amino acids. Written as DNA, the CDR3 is TGTGCCAGCAGTTTACCCGCGAACGAGCAGTACTTC. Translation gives CASSLPANEQYF.

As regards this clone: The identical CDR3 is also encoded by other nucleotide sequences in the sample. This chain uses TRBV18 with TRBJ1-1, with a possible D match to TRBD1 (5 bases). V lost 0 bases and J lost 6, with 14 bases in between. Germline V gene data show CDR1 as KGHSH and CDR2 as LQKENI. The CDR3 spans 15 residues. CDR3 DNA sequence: TGTGCCAGCTCACCACCCGGCACAGGACGGCCTGAAGCTTTCTTT. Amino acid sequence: CASSPPGTGRPEAFF. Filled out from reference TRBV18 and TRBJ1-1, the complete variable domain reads NAGVMQNPRHLVRRRGQEARLRCSPMKGHSHVYWYRQLPEEGLKFMVYLQKENIIDESGMPKERFSAEFPKEGPSILRIQQVVRGDSAAYFCASSPPGTGRPEAFFGQGTRLTVV.

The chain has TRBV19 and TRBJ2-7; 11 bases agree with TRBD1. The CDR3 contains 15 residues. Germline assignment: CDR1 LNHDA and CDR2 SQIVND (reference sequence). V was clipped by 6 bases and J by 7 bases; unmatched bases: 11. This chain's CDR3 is CASRTSGQGAGEQYF. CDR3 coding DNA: TGTGCCAGTAGGACCAGTGGACAGGGGGCAGGTGAGCAGTACTTC.

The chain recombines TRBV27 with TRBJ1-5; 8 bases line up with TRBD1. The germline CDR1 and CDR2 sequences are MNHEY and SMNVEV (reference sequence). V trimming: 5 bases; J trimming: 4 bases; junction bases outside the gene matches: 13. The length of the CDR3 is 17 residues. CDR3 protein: CASSPLSGQGGNQPQHF. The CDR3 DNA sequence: TGTGCCAGCAGTCCCCTAAGTGGACAGGGTGGAAATCAGCCCCAGCATTTT.

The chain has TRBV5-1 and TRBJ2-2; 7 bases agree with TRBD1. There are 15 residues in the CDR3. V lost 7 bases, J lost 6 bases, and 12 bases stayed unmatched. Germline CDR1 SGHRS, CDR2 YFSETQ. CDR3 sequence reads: CASFQQGFNSGELFF. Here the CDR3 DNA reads TGCGCCAGCTTCCAACAGGGGTTCAACTCCGGGGAGCTGTTTTTT.

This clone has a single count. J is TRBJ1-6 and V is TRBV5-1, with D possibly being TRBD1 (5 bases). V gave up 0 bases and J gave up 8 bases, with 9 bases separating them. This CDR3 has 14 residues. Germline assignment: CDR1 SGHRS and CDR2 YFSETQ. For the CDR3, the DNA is TGCGCCAGCAGCTTGGGTAGGGACTATTCACCCCTCCACTTT. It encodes CASSLGRDYSPLHF.

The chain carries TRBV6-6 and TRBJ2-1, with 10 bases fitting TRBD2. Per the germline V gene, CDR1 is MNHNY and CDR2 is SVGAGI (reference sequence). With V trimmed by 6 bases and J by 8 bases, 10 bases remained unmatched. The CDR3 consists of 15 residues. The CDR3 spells CASSSSGGDLDEQFF. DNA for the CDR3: TGTGCCAGCAGCTCGAGCGGGGGGGACTTGGATGAGCAGTTCTTC.

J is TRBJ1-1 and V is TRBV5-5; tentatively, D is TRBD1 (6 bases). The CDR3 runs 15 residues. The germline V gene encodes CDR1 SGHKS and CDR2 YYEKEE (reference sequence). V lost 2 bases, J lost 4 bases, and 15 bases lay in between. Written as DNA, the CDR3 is TGTGCCAGCAGCTTCGGGTTAGGGGGGTCCACTGAAGCTTTCTTT. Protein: CASSFGLGGSTEAFF. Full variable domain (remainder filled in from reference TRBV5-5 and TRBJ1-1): DAGVTQSPTHLIKTRGQQVTLRCSPISGHKSVSWYQQVLGQGPQFIFQYYEKEERGRGNFPDRFSARQFPNYSSELNVNALLLGDSALYLCASSFGLGGSTEAFFGQGTRLTVV.

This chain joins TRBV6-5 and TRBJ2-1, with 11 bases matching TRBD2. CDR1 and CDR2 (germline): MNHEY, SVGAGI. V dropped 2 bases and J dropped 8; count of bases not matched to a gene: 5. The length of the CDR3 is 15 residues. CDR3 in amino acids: CASSYPSGGSYEQFF. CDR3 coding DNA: TGTGCCAGCAGTTACCCTAGCGGGGGGTCCTATGAGCAGTTCTTC.

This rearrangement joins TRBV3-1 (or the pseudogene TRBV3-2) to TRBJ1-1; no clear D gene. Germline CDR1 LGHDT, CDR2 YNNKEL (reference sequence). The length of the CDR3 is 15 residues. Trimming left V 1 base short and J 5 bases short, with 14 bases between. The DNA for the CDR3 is TGTGCCAGCAGCCAAGTACCGATAGGAGGGACTGAAGCTTTCTTT. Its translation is CASSQVPIGGTEAFF.

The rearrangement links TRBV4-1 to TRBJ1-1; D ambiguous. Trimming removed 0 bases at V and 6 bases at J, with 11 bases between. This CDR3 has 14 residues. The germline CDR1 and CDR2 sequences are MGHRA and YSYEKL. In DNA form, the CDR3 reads TGCGCCAGCAGCCAAGATCCGGGGTGGGCTGAAGCTTTCTTT. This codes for CASSQDPGWAEAFF.

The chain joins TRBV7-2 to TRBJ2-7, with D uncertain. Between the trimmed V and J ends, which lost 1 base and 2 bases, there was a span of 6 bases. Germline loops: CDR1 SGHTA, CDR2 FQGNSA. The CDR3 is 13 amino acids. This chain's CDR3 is CASSLGRPYEQYF. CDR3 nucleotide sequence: TGTGCCAGCAGCTTAGGGCGCCCCTACGAGCAGTACTTC.

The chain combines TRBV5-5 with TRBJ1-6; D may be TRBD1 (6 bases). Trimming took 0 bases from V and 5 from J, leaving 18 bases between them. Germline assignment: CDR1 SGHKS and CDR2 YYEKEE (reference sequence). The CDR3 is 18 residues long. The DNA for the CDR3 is TGTGCCAGCAGCTTGGTTGCCAGGGGCACAGTAAATAATTCACCCCTCCACTTT. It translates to CASSLVARGTVNNSPLHF. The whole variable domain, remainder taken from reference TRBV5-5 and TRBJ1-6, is DAGVTQSPTHLIKTRGQQVTLRCSPISGHKSVSWYQQVLGQGPQFIFQYYEKEERGRGNFPDRFSARQFPNYSSELNVNALLLGDSALYLCASSLVARGTVNNSPLHFGNGTRLTVT.

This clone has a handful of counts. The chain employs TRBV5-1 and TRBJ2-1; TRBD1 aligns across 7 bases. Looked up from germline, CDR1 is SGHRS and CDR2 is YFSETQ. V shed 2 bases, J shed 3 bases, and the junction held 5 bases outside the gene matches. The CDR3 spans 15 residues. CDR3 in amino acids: CASSLRAGGYNEQFF. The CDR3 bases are TGCGCCAGCAGCTTACGGGCAGGGGGCTACAATGAGCAGTTCTTC. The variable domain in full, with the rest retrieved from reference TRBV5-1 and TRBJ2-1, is KAGVTQTPRYLIKTRGQQVTLSCSPISGHRSVSWYQQTPGQGLQFLFEYFSETQRNKGNFPGRFSGRQFSNSRSEMNVSTLELGDSALYLCASSLRAGGYNEQFFGPGTRLTVL.

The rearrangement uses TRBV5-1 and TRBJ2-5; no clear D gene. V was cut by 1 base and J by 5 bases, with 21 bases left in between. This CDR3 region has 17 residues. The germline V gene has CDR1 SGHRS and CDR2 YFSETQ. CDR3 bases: TGCGCCAGCAGCTTGCGCCCCACAGCTCCATCGACGGAGACCCAGTACTTC. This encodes CASSLRPTAPSTETQYF.

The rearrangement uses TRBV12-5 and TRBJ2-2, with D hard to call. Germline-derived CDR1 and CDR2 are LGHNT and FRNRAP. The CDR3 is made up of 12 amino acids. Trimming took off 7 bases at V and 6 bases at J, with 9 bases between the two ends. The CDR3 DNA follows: TGTGCTAGTGCCCTTGGGTCCGGGGAGCTGTTTTTT. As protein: CASALGSGELFF.

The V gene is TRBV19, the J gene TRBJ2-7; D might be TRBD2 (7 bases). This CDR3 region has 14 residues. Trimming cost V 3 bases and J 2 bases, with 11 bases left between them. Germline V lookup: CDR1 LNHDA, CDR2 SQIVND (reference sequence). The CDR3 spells CASSMGGGPYEQYF. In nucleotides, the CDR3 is TGTGCCAGTAGTATGGGCGGGGGCCCCTACGAGCAGTACTTC.

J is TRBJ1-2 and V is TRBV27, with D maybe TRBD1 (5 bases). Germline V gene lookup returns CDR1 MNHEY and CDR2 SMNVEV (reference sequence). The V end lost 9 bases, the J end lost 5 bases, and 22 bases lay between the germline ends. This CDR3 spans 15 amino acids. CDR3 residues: CASKLARGGMYGYTF. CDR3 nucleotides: TGTGCCAGTAAACTCGCCCGGGGGGGTATGTATGGCTACACCTTC.

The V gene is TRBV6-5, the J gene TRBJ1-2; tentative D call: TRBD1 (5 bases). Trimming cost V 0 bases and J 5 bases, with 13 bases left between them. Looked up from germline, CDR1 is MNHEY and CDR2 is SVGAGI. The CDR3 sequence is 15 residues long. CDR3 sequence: CASSYSGTQEYGYTF. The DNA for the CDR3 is TGTGCCAGCAGTTACTCGGGGACCCAGGAATATGGCTACACCTTC.

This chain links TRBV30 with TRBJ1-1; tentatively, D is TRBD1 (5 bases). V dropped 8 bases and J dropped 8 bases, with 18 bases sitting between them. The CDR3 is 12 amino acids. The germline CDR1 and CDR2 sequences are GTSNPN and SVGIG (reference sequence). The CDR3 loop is CAILGGVVEAFF. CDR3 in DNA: TGTGCCATTTTGGGGGGTGTGGTAGAAGCTTTCTTT.

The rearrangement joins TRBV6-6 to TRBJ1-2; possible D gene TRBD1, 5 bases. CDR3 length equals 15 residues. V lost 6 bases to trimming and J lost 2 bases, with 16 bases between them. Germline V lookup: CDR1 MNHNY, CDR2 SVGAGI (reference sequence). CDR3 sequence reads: CASSPRGAPNYGYTF. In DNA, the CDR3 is TGTGCCAGCAGCCCTAGAGGGGCACCGAACTATGGCTACACCTTC.

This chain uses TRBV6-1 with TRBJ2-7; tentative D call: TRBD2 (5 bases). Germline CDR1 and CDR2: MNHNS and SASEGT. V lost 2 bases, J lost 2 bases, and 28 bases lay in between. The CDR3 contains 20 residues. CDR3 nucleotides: TGTGCCAGCAGTGAAAGTCGGGTTGCCAACCGAGGAGGTTTTCCCTACGAGCAGTACTTC. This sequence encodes CASSESRVANRGGFPYEQYF.

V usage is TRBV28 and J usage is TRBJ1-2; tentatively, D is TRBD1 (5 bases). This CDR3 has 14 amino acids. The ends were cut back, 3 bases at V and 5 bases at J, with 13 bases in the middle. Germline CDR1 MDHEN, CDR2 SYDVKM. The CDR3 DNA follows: TGTGCCAGCAGTTTTTTAGGGACGGATTATGGCTACACCTTC. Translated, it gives CASSFLGTDYGYTF.

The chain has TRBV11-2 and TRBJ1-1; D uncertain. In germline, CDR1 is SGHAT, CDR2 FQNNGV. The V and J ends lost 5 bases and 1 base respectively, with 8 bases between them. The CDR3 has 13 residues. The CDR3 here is CASSQDGNTEAFF. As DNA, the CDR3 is TGTGCCAGCAGCCAGGACGGGAACACTGAAGCTTTCTTT.

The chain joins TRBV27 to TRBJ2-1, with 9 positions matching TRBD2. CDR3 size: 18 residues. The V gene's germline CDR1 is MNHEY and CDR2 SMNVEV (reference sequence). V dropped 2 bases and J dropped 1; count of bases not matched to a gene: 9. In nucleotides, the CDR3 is TGTGCCAGCAGTTTAGTTGGTAGCGGGGGCCCTTCCTACAATGAGCAGTTCTTC. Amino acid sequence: CASSLVGSGGPSYNEQFF.

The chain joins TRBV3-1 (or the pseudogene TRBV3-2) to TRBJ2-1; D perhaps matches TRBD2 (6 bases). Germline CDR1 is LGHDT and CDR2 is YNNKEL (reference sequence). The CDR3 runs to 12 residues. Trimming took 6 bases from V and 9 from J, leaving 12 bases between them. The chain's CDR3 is CASSPQGGEQFF. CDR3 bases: TGTGCCAGCAGTCCTCAGGGAGGTGAGCAGTTCTTC.